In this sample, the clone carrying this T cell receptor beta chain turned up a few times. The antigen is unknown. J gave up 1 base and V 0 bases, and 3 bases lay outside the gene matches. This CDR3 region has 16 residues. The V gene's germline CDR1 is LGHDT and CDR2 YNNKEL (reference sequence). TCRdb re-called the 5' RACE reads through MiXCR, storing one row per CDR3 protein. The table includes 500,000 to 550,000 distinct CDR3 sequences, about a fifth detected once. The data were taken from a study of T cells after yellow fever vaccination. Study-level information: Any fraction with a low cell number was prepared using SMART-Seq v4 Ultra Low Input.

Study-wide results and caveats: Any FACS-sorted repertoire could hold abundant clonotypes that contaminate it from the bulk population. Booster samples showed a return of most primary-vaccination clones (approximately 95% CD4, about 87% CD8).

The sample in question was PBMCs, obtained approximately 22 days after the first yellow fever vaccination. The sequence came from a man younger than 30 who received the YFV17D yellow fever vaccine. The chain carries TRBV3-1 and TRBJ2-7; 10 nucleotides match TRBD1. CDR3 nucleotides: TGTGCCAGCAGCCAAGAAGGACAGGGGGTTTCCTACGAGCAGTACTTC. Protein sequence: CASSQEGQGVSYEQYF.